One and the same sample provided the 5 T cell receptor beta chains below, sequenced in a study of cytomegalovirus exposure and HLA in healthy donors. 60 Vbeta and 13 Jbeta primers were used in PCR. The assay was immunoSEQ multiplex PCR, and TCRdb's table has in-frame clones only and misses some. The sample yields 98,000 or so clones, roughly 82% seen once. Source material: PBMCs. The receptor set was obtained from a human donor in good health.

The chain employs TRBV6-5 and TRBJ2-1; 7 positions agree with TRBD2. Germline V gene data show CDR1 as MNHEY and CDR2 as SVGAGI. There are 14 residues in the CDR3. After removal of 5 bases from V and 10 bases from J, the junction contained 11 bases not matched to a gene. The CDR3 spells CASSESVGRGEQFF. In nucleotides, the CDR3 is TGTGCCAGCAGTGAAAGTGTAGGGAGGGGAGAGCAGTTCTTC.

The V call is TRBV7-7, the J call TRBJ2-1; the D gene is possibly TRBD2 (6 bases). This CDR3 spans 15 amino acids. CDR1 and CDR2 from the germline V gene are SSHAT and FNYEAQ (reference sequence). Trimming removed 5 bases at V and 0 bases at J, with 11 bases between. The CDR3 region is CASSPLGGSYNEQFF. The CDR3 nucleotides read TGTGCCAGCAGCCCCCTCGGGGGCTCCTACAATGAGCAGTTCTTC.

In DNA, the CDR3 is TGTGCCAGCTCACCTGGGACAGGGGTGTACGAGCAGTACTTC. Amino acids: CASSPGTGVYEQYF. V gene TRBV18 combines with J gene TRBJ2-7, with 10 bases aligning to TRBD1. The CDR3 runs to 14 residues. CDR1 and CDR2 from the germline V gene are KGHSH and LQKENI. Losses at the gene ends were 3 bases for V and 4 bases for J; bases not matched to a gene: 3.

J is TRBJ2-3 and V is TRBV7-2; 9 bases line up with TRBD1. J was trimmed by 4 bases and V by 4 bases; bases with no gene match: 12. This CDR3 has 17 residues. Germline CDR1 SGHTA, CDR2 FQGNSA. The CDR3 reads CASSSHRGRLRPDTQYF. CDR3 sequence (DNA): TGTGCCAGCAGCTCCCACAGGGGGCGGCTTCGTCCAGATACGCAGTATTTT.

The J gene is TRBJ2-1, the V gene TRBV5-1, with D uncertain. CDR1 and CDR2 from the germline V gene are SGHRS and YFSETQ. Deletions cut 0 bases from V and 10 bases from J, with 8 bases between. The CDR3 totals 12 residues. DNA of the CDR3: TGCGCCAGCAGCTTGGAGTCCCAGGAGCAGTTCTTC. Amino acid sequence: CASSLESQEQFF.